Shown below are 26 T cell receptor beta chains from a single sample sequenced in a study of shared clonotypes between healthy human individuals. The protocol was immunoSEQ multiplex PCR, while the TCRdb copy is restricted to in-frame clones and leaves out a portion. The sample holds around 440,000 clones, over 60% seen once. The sample comprised PBMCs. These receptors were taken from a woman in her thirties or forties in good health. Some clones in this sample may be carry-over from other donors' samples.

In this sample, this clone turned up a few times. The V call is TRBV7-2, the J call TRBJ2-7; TRBD2 agrees at 7 bases. Per the germline V gene, CDR1 is SGHTA and CDR2 is FQGNSA. This CDR3 is 15 amino acids long. Unmatched junction bases numbered 6, after V lost 0 bases and J lost 4 bases. The CDR3 here is CASSLAGGPRYEQYF. CDR3 in DNA: TGTGCCAGCAGCTTAGCGGGAGGGCCTCGGTACGAGCAGTACTTC.

The chain carries TRBV27 and TRBJ2-7, with D hard to call. This CDR3 has 13 amino acids. V was shortened by 0 bases and J by 5 bases, with 8 bases between the two germline ends. The germline gives CDR1 MNHEY, CDR2 SMNVEV (reference sequence). As DNA, the CDR3 is TGTGCCAGCAGTTTATCGACAAGGCACGAGCAGTACTTC. As protein: CASSLSTRHEQYF.

This chain uses TRBV18 with TRBJ2-6; possible D gene TRBD1, 6 bases. V dropped 8 bases and J dropped 0 bases, with 14 bases sitting between them. In germline, CDR1 is KGHSH, CDR2 LQKENI. The CDR3 sequence is 16 residues long. The CDR3 protein is CASVGTGSSGANVLTF. The DNA of the CDR3 is TGTGCCAGCGTCGGTACAGGGAGCTCTGGGGCCAACGTCCTGACTTTC. The full variable domain, with the rest looked up from reference TRBV18 and TRBJ2-6, is NAGVMQNPRHLVRRRGQEARLRCSPMKGHSHVYWYRQLPEEGLKFMVYLQKENIIDESGMPKERFSAEFPKEGPSILRIQQVVRGDSAAYFCASVGTGSSGANVLTFGAGSRLTVL.

The chain uses TRBV20-1 and TRBJ1-2; D not certain. Germline loops: CDR1 DFQATT, CDR2 SNEGSKA (reference sequence). The CDR3 covers 11 residues. Trimming left V 0 bases short and J 8 bases short, with 7 bases between. In nucleotides, the CDR3 is TGCAGTGCTAGAGATACGGGGGGCTACACCTTC. Its protein is CSARDTGGYTF.

This clone has just one count. The chain joins TRBV10-3 to TRBJ2-3; 7 bases are a match to TRBD1. CDR3 size: 14 residues. V shed 5 bases, J shed 2 bases, and the junction held 4 bases outside the gene matches. Germline V CDR1 and CDR2: ENHRY, SYGVKD. The CDR3 region is CAISRDRATDTQYF. CDR3 DNA sequence: TGTGCCATCAGTCGGGACAGAGCCACAGATACGCAGTATTTT.

The V call is TRBV29-1, the J call TRBJ2-7; 9 bases are shared with TRBD2. Unmatched junction bases numbered 9, after V lost 1 base and J lost 2 bases. The CDR3 is 16 residues long. Germline V gene sequence: CDR1 SQVTM, CDR2 ANQGSEA. The CDR3 reads CSVEGGVAGGTYEQYF. The CDR3 DNA is TGCAGCGTTGAAGGGGGTGTGGCGGGAGGGACCTACGAGCAGTACTTC.

The chain links TRBV28 to TRBJ2-1, with D maybe TRBD2 (6 bases). The V end was cut by 0 bases, the J end by 4 bases, with 10 bases between. The CDR3 sequence is 15 residues long. Germline V lookup: CDR1 MDHEN, CDR2 SYDVKM. The CDR3 reads CASSLWSSDYNEQFF. In DNA form, the CDR3 reads TGTGCCAGCAGTTTATGGTCTAGCGATTACAATGAGCAGTTCTTC.

In regard to this clone: A read error is possible here, since a much larger clone lies one base away. V and J are TRBV6-5 and TRBJ2-7, with 9 positions matching TRBD2. The CDR3 totals 13 residues. After removal of 4 bases from V and 7 bases from J, the junction contained 5 bases not matched to a gene. CDR1 and CDR2 (germline): MNHEY, SVGAGI. CDR3 nucleotides: TGTGCCAGCAGTTGCGGGGGGGCGGGAGAGCAGTACTTC. Protein sequence: CASSCGGAGEQYF.

The chain uses TRBV28 and TRBJ1-1, with D unresolved. In germline, CDR1 is MDHEN, CDR2 SYDVKM. V lost 6 bases to trimming and J lost 0 bases, with 11 bases between them. The CDR3 has 14 residues. The DNA for the CDR3 is TGTGCCAGCAGAGAAGCGGGGATGAACACTGAAGCTTTCTTT. It codes for CASREAGMNTEAFF. The full variable domain, in which reference TRBV28 and TRBJ1-1 provide the parts outside the CDR3, is DVKVTQSSRYLVKRTGEKVFLECVQDMDHENMFWYRQDPGLGLRLIYFSYDVKMKEKGDIPEGYSVSREKKERFSLILESASTNQTSMYLCASREAGMNTEAFFGQGTRLTVV.

The count of this clone is one. The genes are TRBV4-1 and TRBJ1-5, with 9 positions matching TRBD1. With V trimmed by 3 bases and J by 7 bases, 13 bases remained unmatched. This CDR3 is built from 17 residues. Germline V gene sequence: CDR1 MGHRA, CDR2 YSYEKL. CDR3 loop: CASSQAHGQGYRQPQHF. The CDR3 DNA reads as TGCGCCAGCAGCCAGGCCCATGGACAGGGGTACAGACAGCCCCAGCATTTT.

V gene TRBV5-1 combines with J gene TRBJ2-1; 8 nucleotides line up with TRBD2. Unmatched junction bases numbered 12, after V lost 4 bases and J lost 6 bases. CDR3 size: 16 residues. The germline CDR1 and CDR2 sequences are SGHRS and YFSETQ. The CDR3 DNA is TGCGCCAGCAGCCAGGGGTCAGCGGGAGTAGGCAATGAGCAGTTCTTC. Its translation is CASSQGSAGVGNEQFF.

J is TRBJ2-5 and V is TRBV7-2; D not certain. This CDR3 is 12 amino acids long. Germline V lookup: CDR1 SGHTA, CDR2 FQGNSA. Trimming stripped 5 bases from V and 0 bases from J, with 4 bases between. This CDR3 is CASSPNQETQYF. Written as DNA, the CDR3 is TGTGCCAGCAGCCCCAACCAAGAGACCCAGTACTTC.

This clone was seen only once. The rearrangement uses TRBV6-1 and TRBJ1-1, with 10 nucleotides matching TRBD1. V dropped 4 bases and J dropped 1; count of bases not matched to a gene: 0. The length of the CDR3 is 14 residues. CDR1 MNHNS and CDR2 SASEGT come from the germline V gene. The CDR3 loop reads CASSGDRGNTEAFF. The CDR3 DNA reads TGTGCCAGCAGTGGGGACAGGGGGAACACTGAAGCTTTCTTT.

The J gene is TRBJ2-5, the V gene TRBV7-2; weak D call: TRBD2 (5 bases). CDR3 length: 16 amino acids. The germline gives CDR1 SGHTA, CDR2 FQGNSA. The V end was cut by 2 bases, the J end by 3 bases, with 16 bases between. CDR3 nucleotides: TGTGCCAGCAGCTTAAACCGGGCGGGCAGAGAAGAGACCCAGTACTTC. This gives the protein CASSLNRAGREETQYF.

This chain links TRBV30 with TRBJ1-3, with a tentative D call TRBD1 (5 bases). The CDR3 runs 14 residues. Per germline, CDR1 GTSNPN and CDR2 SVGIG (reference sequence). V was trimmed by 2 bases and J by 1 base, leaving 9 bases between them. In nucleotides, the CDR3 is TGTGCCTGGAGTCGGGGCGGGTCTGGAAACACCATATATTTT. Its translation is CAWSRGGSGNTIYF.

This clone was seen a single time. This chain connects TRBV19 to TRBJ1-2; no firm D call. Germline CDR1 is LNHDA and CDR2 is SQIVND (reference sequence). This CDR3 has 13 residues. The V and J ends lost 7 bases and 7 bases respectively, with 16 bases between them. The CDR3 bases are TGTGCCAGTAATCCCCGGACCACGGCTGGCTACACCTTC. As protein: CASNPRTTAGYTF.

This clone was found a few times. This may come from a read error, since a much larger clone is one base off. The chain couples TRBV7-2 to TRBJ2-5; weak D call: TRBD2 (5 bases). The V end lost 4 bases, the J end lost 7 bases, and 7 bases lay between the germline ends. The CDR3 is 11 amino acids. CDR1 and CDR2 from the germline V gene are SGHTA and FQGNSA. The CDR3 protein is CASSYAGTQYF. DNA for the CDR3: TGTGCCAGCAGCTACGCGGGGACCCAGTACTTC. Full variable domain (missing parts from reference TRBV7-2 and TRBJ2-5): GAGVSQSPSNKVTEKGKDVELRCDPISGHTALYWYRQSLGQGLEFLIYFQGNSAPDKSGLPSDRFSAERTGGSVSTLTIQRTQQEDSAVYLCASSYAGTQYFGPGTRLLVL.

The chain employs TRBV5-4 and TRBJ1-4; D call uncertain. The CDR3 has 12 residues. V shed 2 bases and J shed 8 bases, with 7 bases lying between them. Germline CDR1 and CDR2: SGHNT and YYREEE (reference sequence). CDR3 residues: CASSLIGEKLFF. CDR3 nucleotides: TGTGCCAGCAGCTTAATAGGGGAAAAACTGTTTTTT.

This chain uses TRBV29-1 with TRBJ2-2; D is perhaps TRBD1 or TRBD2 (5 bases each). The germline V and J ends were trimmed by 5 bases and 0 bases, with 13 bases remaining between them. Germline V gene sequence: CDR1 SQVTM, CDR2 ANQGSEA. The CDR3 consists of 15 residues. CDR3 DNA: TGCAGCGTTCCCGGGGACGTGCCGAACACCGGGGAGCTGTTTTTT. It yields the protein CSVPGDVPNTGELFF.

This clone was seen only a few times. The V and J genes are TRBV5-5 and TRBJ2-7; 11 nucleotides line up with TRBD2. CDR3 size: 14 residues. The trim removed 2 bases at V and 6 bases at J, leaving 4 bases unmatched. Germline V gene data show CDR1 as SGHKS and CDR2 as YYEKEE (reference sequence). The CDR3: CASSFATSGGEQYF. The CDR3, as DNA: TGTGCCAGCAGCTTCGCTACTAGCGGGGGCGAGCAGTACTTC.

This chain joins TRBV2 and TRBJ2-3; the match to TRBD2 covers 10 bases. The CDR3 consists of 17 residues. After removal of 6 bases from V and 2 bases from J, the junction contained 11 bases not matched to a gene. Germline-derived CDR1 and CDR2 are SNHLY and FYNNEI. The CDR3 reads CASSDLLLAGNTDTQYF. In nucleotides, the CDR3 is TGTGCCAGCAGCGATCTGTTACTAGCGGGAAACACAGATACGCAGTATTTT.

This chain uses TRBV27 with TRBJ2-5; 9 bases fit TRBD1. Germline CDR1 reads MNHEY; CDR2 reads SMNVEV (reference sequence). V trimming: 5 bases; J trimming: 5 bases; junction bases outside the gene matches: 6. The CDR3 is 14 residues long. CDR3 in amino acids: CASSVGQGTETQYF. The CDR3 DNA reads TGTGCCAGCAGTGTGGGACAGGGCACGGAGACCCAGTACTTC.

This clone came up many times. Other nucleotide sequences in the sample specify the same CDR3. The chain has TRBV11-1 and TRBJ2-7; the match to TRBD2 covers 9 bases. The CDR3 extends over 16 amino acids. CDR1 is SGHAT, CDR2 FQDESV, per germline (reference sequence). Trimming at V came to 6 bases and at J to 3 bases, leaving 12 bases not matched to a gene. The CDR3 DNA is TGTGCCAGCAGTGATCCCGATTTAGCGGGAGTCTACGAGCAGTACTTC. Translating gives CASSDPDLAGVYEQYF.

The genes are TRBV11-1 and TRBJ2-3; D is unresolved. Trimming removed 2 bases at V and 2 bases at J, with 11 bases between. This CDR3 region has 15 residues. Germline-derived CDR1 and CDR2 are SGHAT and FQDESV (reference sequence). The CDR3 sequence: CASSLIPQPTDTQYF. CDR3 sequence (DNA): TGTGCCAGCAGCTTAATTCCCCAACCCACAGATACGCAGTATTTT. Variable domain in full (rest from reference TRBV11-1 and TRBJ2-3): EAEVAQSPRYKITEKSQAVAFWCDPISGHATLYWYRQILGQGPELLVQFQDESVVDDSQLPKDRFSAERLKGVDSTLKIQPAELGDSAMYLCASSLIPQPTDTQYFGPGTRLTVL.

This clone occurred many times. The rearrangement joins TRBV30 to TRBJ2-5; D may be TRBD1 (5 bases). The J call is in doubt because the DNA end fits TRBJ2-7 better. Germline CDR1 and CDR2: GTSNPN and SVGIG (reference sequence). This CDR3 spans 12 amino acids. The CDR3 bases are TGTGCCTGGAGTCCCAGGGTCAACGAGCAGTACTTC. Its translation is CAWSPRVNEQYF.

The V and J genes are TRBV29-1 and TRBJ2-1, with 11 nucleotides matching TRBD2. This CDR3 is built from 17 residues. Looked up from germline, CDR1 is SQVTM and CDR2 is ANQGSEA. V dropped 2 bases and J dropped 4; count of bases not matched to a gene: 10. The CDR3 sequence is CSVESRGSGRGYNEQFF. The CDR3, as DNA: TGCAGCGTTGAATCCCGGGGTAGCGGGAGGGGGTACAATGAGCAGTTCTTC.